The T cell receptor (beta chain) under discussion was sequenced for a study of beta chain features in type 1 diabetes. The CDR3 is 13 residues long. Per the germline V gene, CDR1 is ENHRY and CDR2 is SYGVKD. Trimming removed 5 bases at V and 0 bases at J, with 7 bases between. Reverse transcription of all isolated RNA meant that expressed TCRB transcripts were sequenced. Measured with immunoSEQ multiplex PCR; TCRdb has only the in-frame clones, and not every one. The profile shows approximately 140,000 clones, roughly 53% of them singletons. The sample taken for sequencing was Tregs from blood. The chain couples TRBV10-3 to TRBJ1-1; unclear D gene. This TCR derives from a man younger than 35 in good health. As DNA, the CDR3 is TGTGCCATCAGTACGGGTATGAACACTGAAGCTTTCTTT. It codes for CAISTGMNTEAFF.